The clone carrying this TCR beta chain was detected a few times. Sequencing used immunoSEQ multiplex PCR; TCRdb keeps in-frame clones, though not all of them. The table has roughly 700,000 clones, around 87% seen once. This CDR3 region has 14 residues. Trimming at V came to 4 bases and at J to 1 base, leaving 2 bases not matched to a gene. Germline V gene data show CDR1 as PRHDT and CDR2 as FYEKMQ (reference sequence). The sample is drawn from a study of shared T cell receptors in the human thymus. A further study also used this sample, focusing on human thymus T cells. Per that study: Healthy Finnish infants undergoing corrective surgery for congenital heart defects provided the donor material. Thymic material originated from resections removed in the course of corrective heart surgery. Apparent skewing of V and J gene usage characterized both thymic and blood repertoires. Unrelated individuals were reported by related research to share highly overlapping thymic repertoires.

This receptor was identified in a boy under two years old with a congenital heart defect. The rearrangement joins TRBV13 to TRBJ2-3, with TRBD1 matching 7 bases. The sample was thymocytes. CDR3 region: CASSSGQGTDTQYF. CDR3 DNA sequence: TGTGCCAGCAGCTCCGGACAGGGCACAGATACGCAGTATTTT.